Sequencing of this T cell receptor beta chain was carried out in a study of blood T cell repertoires in COVID-19. As for the study in general: Sample material is recorded as cDNA or gDNA derived from T cells, B-cell-depleted T cells, or PBMCs.

TCRdb's table, derived via immunoSEQ multiplex PCR, lists solely in-frame clones and lacks some. The sample lists about 260,000 clones, around 88% occurring once. Source material: PBMCs or T cells enriched from blood (not recorded which). The sequence derives from a woman aged 40 to 50 with acute COVID-19.

CDR3 DNA: TGCGCCAGCAGCTCACAGGGATCTGGGGCCAACGTCCTGACTTTC. It is translated as CASSSQGSGANVLTF. This sequence joins TRBV5-1 and TRBJ2-6, with D possibly TRBD1 on 6 matching bases. In germline, CDR1 is SGHRS, CDR2 YFSETQ. The germline V and J ends were trimmed by 3 bases and 1 base, with 8 bases remaining between them. This CDR3 contains 15 residues.